The entry below describes one T cell receptor (beta chain). This sample is drawn from a study of blood T cell repertoires in COVID-19. Study overall: COVID-19 samples, acute and convalescent, were from the United States, Italy and Spain.

This table comes from immunoSEQ multiplex PCR, and its TCRdb copy is limited to in-frame clones, with some not included. Of 300,000 or so clones listed, more than 75% are singletons. V lost 5 bases, J lost 7 bases, and 9 bases stayed unmatched. CDR3 size: 15 residues. Germline loops: CDR1 SEHNR, CDR2 FQNEAQ (reference sequence). Specimen: peripheral blood. The rearrangement joins TRBV7-9 to TRBJ1-5; 9 bases match TRBD1. The clonotype comes from a woman in her thirties or forties who had recovered from COVID-19. CDR3: CASSPIGQGPQPQHF. The DNA for the CDR3 is TGTGCCAGCAGCCCTATTGGACAGGGGCCCCAGCCCCAGCATTTT.